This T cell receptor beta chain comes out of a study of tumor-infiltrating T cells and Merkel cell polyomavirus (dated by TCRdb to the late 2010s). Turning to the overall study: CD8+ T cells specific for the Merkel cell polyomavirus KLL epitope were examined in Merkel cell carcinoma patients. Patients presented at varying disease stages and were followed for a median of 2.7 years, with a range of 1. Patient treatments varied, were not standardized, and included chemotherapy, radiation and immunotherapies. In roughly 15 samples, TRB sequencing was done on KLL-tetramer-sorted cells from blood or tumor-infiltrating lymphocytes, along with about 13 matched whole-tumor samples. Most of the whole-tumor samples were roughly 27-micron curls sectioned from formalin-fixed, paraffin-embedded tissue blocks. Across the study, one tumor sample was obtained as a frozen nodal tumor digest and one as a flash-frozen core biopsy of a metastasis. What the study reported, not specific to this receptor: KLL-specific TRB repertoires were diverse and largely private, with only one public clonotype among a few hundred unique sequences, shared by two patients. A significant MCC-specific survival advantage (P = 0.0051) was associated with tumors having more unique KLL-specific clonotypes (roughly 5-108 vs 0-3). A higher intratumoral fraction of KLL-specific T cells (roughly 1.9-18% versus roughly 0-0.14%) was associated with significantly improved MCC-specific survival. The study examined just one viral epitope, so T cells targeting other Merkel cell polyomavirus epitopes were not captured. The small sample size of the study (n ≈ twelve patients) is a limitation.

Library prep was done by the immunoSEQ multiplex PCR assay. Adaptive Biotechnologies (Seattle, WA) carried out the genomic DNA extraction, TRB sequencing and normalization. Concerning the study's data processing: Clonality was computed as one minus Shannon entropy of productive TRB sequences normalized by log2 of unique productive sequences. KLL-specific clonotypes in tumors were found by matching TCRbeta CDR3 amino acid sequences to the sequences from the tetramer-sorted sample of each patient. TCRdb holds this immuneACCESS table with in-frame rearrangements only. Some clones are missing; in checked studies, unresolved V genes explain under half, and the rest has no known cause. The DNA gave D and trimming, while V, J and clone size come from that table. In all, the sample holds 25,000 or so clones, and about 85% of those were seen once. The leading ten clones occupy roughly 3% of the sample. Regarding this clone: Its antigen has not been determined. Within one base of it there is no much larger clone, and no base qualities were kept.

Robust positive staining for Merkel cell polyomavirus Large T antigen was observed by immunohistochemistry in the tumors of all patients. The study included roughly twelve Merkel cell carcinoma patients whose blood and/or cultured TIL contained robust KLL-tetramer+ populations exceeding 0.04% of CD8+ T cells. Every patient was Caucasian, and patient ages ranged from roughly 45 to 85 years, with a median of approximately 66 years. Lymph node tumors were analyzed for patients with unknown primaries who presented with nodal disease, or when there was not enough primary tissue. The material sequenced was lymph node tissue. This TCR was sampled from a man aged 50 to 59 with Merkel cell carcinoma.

This receptor has the CDR3 CASRGGTDTQYF. The sequenced DNA is TGTGCCAGCAGGGGGGGGACAGATACGCAGTATTTT. The chain is assembled from TRBV9 and TRBJ2-3, and TRBD2 aligns with 7 junction nucleotides. The germline V gene yields SGDLS for CDR1 and YYNGEE for CDR2. Inclusive of the bounding cysteine and phenylalanine, the CDR3 is 12 residues long. Kept here is only the CDR3 DNA, which spans 36 bases and is read in frame from base 1. The germline V and J ends show losses of 5 bases and 3 bases respectively, and no gene match explains 0 bases of the junction.